The present entry profiles one TCR beta chain with its context. Its antigen is still unknown. Around 2.2 micrograms of genomic DNA came from cryopreserved PBMCs for TCR beta libraries. This entry is derived from a study of cytotoxic CD8 clonotypes in ibrutinib-treated CLL. Study-wide results and limits: Clonality was higher at ibrutinib response and returned toward baseline at progression. Sampling schedules were unmatched across sustained-remission and progressing patients.

Profiled with immunoSEQ multiplex PCR; TCRdb holds only in-frame clones, not every one. The sample has 43,000 or so clones; 60% to 80% are singletons. This CDR3 is 15 amino acids long. The V end lost 6 bases, the J end lost 0 bases, and 14 bases lay between the germline ends. Germline values: CDR1 LNHDA, CDR2 SQIVND (reference sequence). The specimen was PBMCs, collected after 24 months of ibrutinib treatment. This TCR derives from a human donor with chronic lymphocytic leukemia. The chain links TRBV19 to TRBJ1-1; no clear D gene. The CDR3 region is CASRERRKMNTEAFF. The CDR3, as DNA: TGTGCCAGTAGAGAAAGACGGAAGATGAACACTGAAGCTTTCTTT.